The 5 T cell receptor beta chains presented below share a single source sample, sequenced in a study of T cell responses to AZD1222 COVID-19 vaccine. Measured with immunoSEQ multiplex PCR; TCRdb has only the in-frame clones, and not every one. The data hold 88,000 or so clones, with about 89% observed a single time. The sequenced sample was peripheral blood, obtained on day 0 of AZD1222 vaccination. These TCRs come from an adult in good health.

This CDR3 is CASSLGGSNEKLFF. CDR3 coding DNA: TGTGCCAGCAGTTTAGGGGGGTCTAATGAAAAACTGTTTTTT. V and J are TRBV27 and TRBJ1-4, with TRBD1 as a possible D gene (5 bases). The ends were cut back, 2 bases at V and 3 bases at J, with 7 bases in the middle. Germline assignment: CDR1 MNHEY and CDR2 SMNVEV (reference sequence). CDR3 size: 14 residues.

The chain has TRBV7-9 and TRBJ1-1; no clear D. Per the germline V gene, CDR1 is SEHNR and CDR2 is FQNEAQ (reference sequence). The CDR3 extends over 14 amino acids. V lost 1 base to trimming and J lost 5 bases, with 11 bases between them. The CDR3 here is CASSLVGRRTEAFF. DNA of the CDR3: TGTGCCAGCAGCTTAGTGGGCCGGCGAACTGAAGCTTTCTTT.

This rearrangement joins TRBV10-2 to TRBJ2-3; D possibly uses TRBD1 or TRBD2 (5 bases each). The germline V gene has CDR1 WSHSY and CDR2 SAAADI. Trimming removed 9 bases from V and 4 bases from J, with 17 bases in between. The CDR3 runs to 14 residues. Here the CDR3 reads CASRGRDASDTQYF. CDR3 bases: TGCGCCAGTAGGGGACGGGACGCCTCAGATACGCAGTATTTT.

The V gene is TRBV3-1 (or the pseudogene TRBV3-2), the J gene TRBJ1-1; D is unresolved. Germline values: CDR1 LGHDT, CDR2 YNNKEL (reference sequence). The CDR3 has 12 residues. The V end lost 2 bases, the J end lost 7 bases, and 8 bases lay between the germline ends. CDR3 amino acids: CASSQRGIEAFF. The CDR3 DNA is TGTGCCAGCAGCCAACGTGGGATTGAAGCTTTCTTT.

This clone was picked up one time. The CDR3 DNA reads TGTGCCAGTAGTATAGTGGGGGGCCTGGGTCAGCCCCAGCATTTT. Protein: CASSIVGGLGQPQHF. The genes are TRBV19 and TRBJ1-5; D is perhaps TRBD1 (6 bases). Looked up from germline, CDR1 is LNHDA and CDR2 is SQIVND (reference sequence). Trimming took off 1 base at V and 6 bases at J, with 13 bases between the two ends. The CDR3 sequence is 15 residues long.